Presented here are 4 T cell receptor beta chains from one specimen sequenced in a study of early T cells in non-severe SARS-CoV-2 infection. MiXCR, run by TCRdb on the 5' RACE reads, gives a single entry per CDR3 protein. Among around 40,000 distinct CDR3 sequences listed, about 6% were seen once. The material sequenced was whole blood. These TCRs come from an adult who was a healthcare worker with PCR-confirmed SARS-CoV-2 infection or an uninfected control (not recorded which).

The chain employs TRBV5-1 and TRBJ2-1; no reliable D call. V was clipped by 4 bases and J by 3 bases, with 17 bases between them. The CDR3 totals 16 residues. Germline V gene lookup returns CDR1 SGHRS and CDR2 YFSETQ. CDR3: CASSPTTTSDYNEQFF. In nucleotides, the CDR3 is TGCGCCAGCAGCCCGACGACCACCTCAGACTACAATGAGCAGTTCTTC.

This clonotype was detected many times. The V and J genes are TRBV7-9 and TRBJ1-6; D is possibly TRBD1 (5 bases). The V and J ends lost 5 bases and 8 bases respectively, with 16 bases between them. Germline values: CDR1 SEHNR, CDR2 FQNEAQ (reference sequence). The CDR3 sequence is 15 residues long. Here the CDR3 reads CASSPARDGYSPLHF. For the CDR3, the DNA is TGTGCCAGCAGCCCAGCCCGGGACGGATATTCACCCCTCCACTTT.

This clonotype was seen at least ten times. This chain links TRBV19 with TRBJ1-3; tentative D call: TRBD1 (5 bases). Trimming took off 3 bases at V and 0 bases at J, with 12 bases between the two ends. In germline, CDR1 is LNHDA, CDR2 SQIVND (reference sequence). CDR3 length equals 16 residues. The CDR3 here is CASSIYGGTSGNTIYF. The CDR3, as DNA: TGTGCCAGTAGTATTTACGGAGGGACCTCTGGAAACACCATATATTTT.

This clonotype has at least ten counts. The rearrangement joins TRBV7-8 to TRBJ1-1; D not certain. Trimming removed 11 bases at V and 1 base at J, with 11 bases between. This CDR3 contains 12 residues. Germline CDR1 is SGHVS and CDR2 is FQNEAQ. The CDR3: CADHRTNTEAFF. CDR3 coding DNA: TGTGCCGACCACAGAACGAACACTGAAGCTTTCTTT.